This T cell receptor (beta chain) stems from a study of a mutant IDH1 vaccine in newly diagnosed glioma. On the study more broadly: Patients were started on vaccination 4-6 weeks after radiotherapy alone, or with temozolomide cycles. Sex among treated patients split 62.5% male, approximately 40% female; mean age was approximately 40 years.

J gave up 4 bases and V 7 bases, and 6 bases lay outside the gene matches. This CDR3 has 14 amino acids. The germline CDR1 and CDR2 sequences are LGHNT and FRNRAP. Assay used: immunoSEQ multiplex PCR; TCRdb lists only in-frame clones, some missing. The sample includes about 36,000 clones, roughly four fifths seen only once; the top ten take roughly an eighth. About this clone: Antigen unknown.

Specified time point: week 5, during vaccination. A single vaccine dose contained 300 ug of mutant IDH1 20-mer peptide, and topical imiquimod was used with it. The chain carries TRBV12-5 and TRBJ2-3, with 9 bases aligning to TRBD2. Sample: PBMCs, taken from a glioma patient whose treatment included an IDH1 peptide vaccine. This clonotype was sampled from a man between 45 and 60 years old with glioma. The CDR3 loop reads CASASGIGADTQYF. In DNA, the CDR3 is TGTGCTAGTGCTAGCGGGATTGGGGCAGATACGCAGTATTTT.